The 17 T cell receptor beta chains below come from one sample, sequenced in a study of cytomegalovirus exposure and HLA in healthy donors. Primers included in the PCR were 60 Vbeta and 13 Jbeta primers. Produced via immunoSEQ multiplex PCR; TCRdb's table is partial and in-frame only. The table lists approximately 150,000 clones, 84% of them singletons. The sequenced sample consisted of PBMCs. These receptors were collected from a girl aged 5-17 years in good health and CMV-seropositive.

Only one count was recorded for this clone. The chain employs TRBV4-1 and TRBJ2-7, with 8 bases aligning to TRBD2. The CDR3 spans 16 residues. Looked up from germline, CDR1 is MGHRA and CDR2 is YSYEKL. The trim removed 4 bases at V and 2 bases at J, leaving 10 bases unmatched. The DNA of the CDR3 is TGCGCCAGCAGCCTTAACTGGGCGGGGGGCGCCTACGAGCAGTACTTC. It specifies CASSLNWAGGAYEQYF.

V and J are TRBV30 and TRBJ1-5; D remains ambiguous. CDR3 length equals 15 residues. Germline V CDR1 and CDR2: GTSNPN, SVGIG (reference sequence). The V end was cut by 5 bases, the J end by 1 base, with 15 bases between. The CDR3 protein is CAWAPRGRSNQPQHF. CDR3 coding DNA: TGTGCCTGGGCTCCTCGGGGTCGGAGCAATCAGCCCCAGCATTTT.

This clone was detected once. The chain carries TRBV7-9 and TRBJ2-2, with 10 nucleotides matching TRBD1. V lost 6 bases, J lost 6 bases, and 10 bases stayed unmatched. The CDR3 loop spans 16 amino acids. Germline CDR1 is SEHNR and CDR2 is FQNEAQ (reference sequence). CDR3 loop: CASSPGDRGSPGELFF. The CDR3 DNA reads as TGTGCCAGCAGTCCAGGGGACAGGGGTTCTCCCGGGGAGCTGTTTTTT.

The chain joins TRBV6-5 to TRBJ1-1, with TRBD1 identical over 10 bases. The germline V gene encodes CDR1 MNHEY and CDR2 SVGAGI. The ends lost 0 bases at V and 4 bases at J; junction bases unmatched: 2. This CDR3 spans 15 amino acids. The CDR3 DNA follows: TGTGCCAGCAGTTACTCGTGGACAGGGGGCACTGAAGCTTTCTTT. Translation: CASSYSWTGGTEAFF.

The V and J genes are TRBV2 and TRBJ1-1; D gene uncertain. CDR3 size: 15 residues. Germline V gives CDR1 SNHLY, CDR2 FYNNEI. V lost 7 bases, J lost 5 bases, and 20 bases lay in between. DNA for the CDR3: TGTGCCAGCACACAACGGGAGTTCCCGGGGACTGAAGCTTTCTTT. Translation: CASTQREFPGTEAFF. Based on the CDR3 plus reference TRBV2 and TRBJ1-1, the full variable domain is EPEVTQTPSHQVTQMGQEVILRCVPISNHLYFYWYRQILGQKVEFLVSFYNNEISEKSEIFDDQFSVERPDGSNFTLKIRSTKLEDSAMYFCASTQREFPGTEAFFGQGTRLTVV.

The J gene is TRBJ1-3, the V gene TRBV2, with a weak D call TRBD1 (6 bases). Trimming cost V 1 base and J 4 bases, with 11 bases left between them. Per the germline V gene, CDR1 is SNHLY and CDR2 is FYNNEI. CDR3 length equals 15 residues. In nucleotides, the CDR3 is TGTGCCAGCAGTGAAGTAGGGGGTGGCGGAAACACCATATATTTT. Its translation is CASSEVGGGGNTIYF.

The chain is built from TRBV30 and TRBJ2-5; no definite D call. V lost 2 bases to trimming and J lost 1 base, with 8 bases between them. From germline, CDR1 is GTSNPN and CDR2 SVGIG (reference sequence). The CDR3 is 13 amino acids. The CDR3: CAWSRRSQETQYF. CDR3 DNA: TGTGCCTGGAGTAGGCGGTCCCAAGAGACCCAGTACTTC.

The chain has TRBV23-1 and TRBJ1-1; 8 bases align to TRBD1. TRBV23-1 is sorted into the ORF group, with uncertain function. V was clipped by 2 bases and J by 1 base; unmatched bases: 18. The CDR3 is 20 amino acids. CDR3 nucleotides: TGCGCCAGCAGTCAAATCGACAGGGGAAGGTTGTTAAGGGAGAACACTGAAGCTTTCTTT. This gives the protein CASSQIDRGRLLRENTEAFF.

There are a few counts of this clone. The V call is TRBV15, the J call TRBJ1-2; 7 nucleotides line up with TRBD1. The CDR3 has 17 amino acids. Germline V lookup: CDR1 LNHNV, CDR2 YYDKDF (reference sequence). The ends lost 8 bases at V and 3 bases at J; junction bases unmatched: 18. This CDR3 is CATSGGLRAGGDYGYTF. The CDR3 DNA sequence: TGTGCCACCTCGGGCGGCCTGCGGGCAGGGGGAGACTATGGCTACACCTTC.

The chain couples TRBV9 to TRBJ2-7; tentatively, D is TRBD1 (5 bases). Looked up from germline, CDR1 is SGDLS and CDR2 is YYNGEE. The CDR3 spans 12 residues. V was shortened by 2 bases and J by 3 bases, with 6 bases between the two germline ends. The CDR3, as DNA: TGTGCCAGCAGCGTCAGGGTCTACGAGCAGTACTTC. As protein: CASSVRVYEQYF.

This chain connects TRBV4-1 to TRBJ2-1; 8 nucleotides line up with TRBD2. The CDR3 runs 17 residues. Germline V gene data show CDR1 as MGHRA and CDR2 as YSYEKL. Trimming removed 1 base from V and 6 bases from J; junction bases left unmatched: 11. CDR3 DNA sequence: TGCGCCAGCAGCCAAGTTAGGTTCGGGGGGGCGGGCAATGAGCAGTTCTTC. Residues: CASSQVRFGGAGNEQFF.

This chain links TRBV27 with TRBJ2-7, with TRBD2 matching over 8 bases. The CDR3 has 14 amino acids. CDR1 MNHEY and CDR2 SMNVEV come from the germline V gene (reference sequence). The trim removed 2 bases at V and 3 bases at J, leaving 3 bases unmatched. The CDR3 region has the DNA TGTGCCAGCAGTTTAGGGCTAGCGGGCTACGAGCAGTACTTC. It encodes CASSLGLAGYEQYF.

The chain uses TRBV5-1 and TRBJ1-2; D unclear. The germline V gene encodes CDR1 SGHRS and CDR2 YFSETQ. Between the trimmed V and J ends, which lost 0 bases and 4 bases, there was a span of 7 bases. CDR3 length equals 13 residues. The CDR3 coding sequence is TGCGCCAGCAGCTTGGACACCGTCTATGGCTACACCTTC. The encoded protein is CASSLDTVYGYTF.

The chain uses TRBV29-1 and TRBJ1-5; D remains unclear. The germline gives CDR1 SQVTM, CDR2 ANQGSEA. V lost 4 bases, J lost 5 bases, and 3 bases lay in between. This CDR3 has 10 amino acids. CDR3 in amino acids: CSVGDQPQHF. In DNA, the CDR3 is TGCAGCGTTGGAGATCAGCCCCAGCATTTT.

The chain couples TRBV27 to TRBJ1-6, with D perhaps matching TRBD1 (6 bases). This CDR3 region has 14 residues. From germline, CDR1 is MNHEY and CDR2 SMNVEV (reference sequence). Trimming removed 10 bases from V and 0 bases from J, with 10 bases in between. In nucleotides, the CDR3 is TGTGCCACTTCGGACAGCTCCTATAATTCACCCCTCCACTTT. Translation: CATSDSSYNSPLHF.

This sequence joins TRBV27 and TRBJ1-6; 8 bases are shared with TRBD1. The CDR3 is 14 residues long. CDR1 MNHEY and CDR2 SMNVEV come from the germline V gene (reference sequence). J was trimmed by 9 bases and V by 6 bases; bases with no gene match: 7. This CDR3 reads CASRTGTGSSPLHF. As DNA, the CDR3 is TGTGCCAGCAGAACCGGGACAGGCAGTTCACCCCTCCACTTT.

This clone has more than one count but fewer than ten. The chain couples TRBV9 to TRBJ2-3; TRBD2 matches at 7 bases. V trimming: 3 bases; J trimming: 3 bases; junction bases outside the gene matches: 10. Germline CDR1 reads SGDLS; CDR2 reads YYNGEE. The length of the CDR3 is 16 residues. This CDR3 reads CASSAPREGWTDTQYF. Here the CDR3 DNA reads TGTGCCAGCAGCGCCCCGAGGGAGGGGTGGACAGATACGCAGTATTTT.